The 16 T cell receptor beta chains reported below all come from one sample, sequenced in a study of T-cell reconstitution after alpha-beta-depleted transplantation in children. Researchers prepared the TCRbeta library using unique molecular identifiers, the study reports. TCRdb fed the PCR reads into MiXCR, producing one record per CDR3 protein. The sample consists of approximately 350,000 distinct CDR3 sequences, 10% to 15% of them appearing once. This material consisted of PBMCs, taken from the stem cell graft. Receptor source: a human donor who donated a stem cell graft to a child with Fanconi anemia.

This clonotype was seen at least ten times. The chain has TRBV20-1 and TRBJ1-1; D possibly corresponds to TRBD1 (5 bases). V was shortened by 3 bases and J by 0 bases, with 11 bases between the two germline ends. The germline V gene encodes CDR1 DFQATT and CDR2 SNEGSKA (reference sequence). The CDR3 runs to 14 residues. The CDR3, as DNA: TGCAGTGCTAGGGAGGGACCGCTGAACACTGAAGCTTTCTTT. Translating it yields CSAREGPLNTEAFF.

The CDR3 DNA follows: TGTGCCAGCAGTCTTGGGGACAGACCAGGGGAGACCCAGTACTTC. Its protein product is CASSLGDRPGETQYF. The gene calls are TRBV27 and TRBJ2-5; TRBD1 matches 7 bases. In germline, CDR1 is MNHEY, CDR2 SMNVEV (reference sequence). CDR3 length equals 15 residues. The V gene end was trimmed by 5 bases and the J gene end by 5 bases; junction bases not matched to a gene: 11.

This clonotype was observed a few times. V is TRBV7-8 and J is TRBJ1-5, with a possible D match to TRBD1 (6 bases). CDR3 length: 16 amino acids. Trimming pared 7 bases from V and 0 bases from J, leaving 16 bases between. In germline, CDR1 is SGHVS, CDR2 FQNEAQ. The CDR3 protein is CASTRGAAYSNQPQHF. The CDR3 bases are TGTGCCAGCACCCGGGGGGCAGCATATAGCAATCAGCCCCAGCATTTT.

This clonotype was observed a few times. The chain has TRBV12-3 or TRBV12-4 and TRBJ2-1; D possibly corresponds to TRBD1 (6 bases). The V gene lost 4 bases and the J gene lost 12 bases, with 19 bases spanning the gap. This CDR3 has 14 amino acids. Written as DNA, the CDR3 is TGTGCCAGCAGTTCCTGGGACACGGGTGGGTCGCAGTTCTTC. Encoded protein: CASSSWDTGGSQFF.

This clonotype was seen repeatedly, ten times or more. This chain uses TRBV12-3 or TRBV12-4 with TRBJ1-1, with D possibly matching TRBD1 (5 bases). V dropped 3 bases and J dropped 4 bases, with 18 bases sitting between them. This CDR3 has 16 amino acids. This chain's CDR3 is CASSFGWSGGGTEAFF. CDR3 nucleotides: TGTGCCAGCAGTTTTGGTTGGTCCGGGGGTGGCACTGAAGCTTTCTTT.

This clonotype was detected many times. The V and J genes are TRBV6-6 and TRBJ1-1, with 9 bases identical to TRBD1. Germline V CDR1 and CDR2: MNHNY, SVGAGI (reference sequence). With V trimmed by 6 bases and J by 5 bases, 4 bases remained unmatched. The CDR3 sequence is 13 residues long. The CDR3 protein is CASSGTGRTEAFF. In DNA, the CDR3 is TGTGCCAGCAGCGGGACAGGGAGGACTGAAGCTTTCTTT.

J is TRBJ1-4 and V is TRBV18; no clear D. CDR1 is KGHSH, CDR2 LQKENI, per germline. V was shortened by 2 bases and J by 8 bases, with 12 bases between the two germline ends. This CDR3 has 14 residues. The CDR3, as DNA: TGTGCCAGCTCACCATGGAAAGGGCCCGAAAAACTGTTTTTT. Protein product: CASSPWKGPEKLFF.

Many counts were recorded for this clonotype. The chain carries TRBV10-2 and TRBJ2-1; D may be TRBD1 or TRBD2 (5 bases each). The CDR3 consists of 15 residues. The germline V gene has CDR1 WSHSY and CDR2 SAAADI. With 2 bases removed from V and 2 bases from J, the gap between germline ends came to 10 bases. This CDR3 reads CASSERRGAYNEQFF. The CDR3 bases are TGCGCCAGCAGTGAGCGCCGAGGGGCCTACAATGAGCAGTTCTTC.

This clonotype was seen repeatedly, ten times or more. This chain uses TRBV10-1 with TRBJ2-1; 10 nucleotides agree with TRBD2. With 6 bases clipped from V and 10 bases from J, the junction kept 6 bases outside the gene matches. Germline loops: CDR1 WNHNN, CDR2 SYGVQD (reference sequence). The CDR3 is 13 amino acids. The CDR3: CASRAGGGNEQFF. The CDR3 DNA sequence: TGCGCCAGCAGAGCGGGAGGGGGCAACGAGCAGTTCTTC.

J is TRBJ2-7 and V is TRBV20-1, with 11 bases fitting TRBD1. This CDR3 is 15 amino acids long. Germline lookup yields CDR1 DFQATT and CDR2 SNEGSKA (reference sequence). The CDR3 nucleotides are TGCTGTGGCCAGGCTGGAGGGACAGGGGGCTACGAGCAGTACTTC. It translates to CCGQAGGTGGYEQYF.

This clonotype was recorded many times. The rearrangement joins TRBV2 to TRBJ2-1; 10 bases align to TRBD2. V dropped 6 bases and J dropped 1; count of bases not matched to a gene: 3. In germline, CDR1 is SNHLY, CDR2 FYNNEI. This CDR3 spans 15 amino acids. The CDR3 DNA follows: TGTGCCAGCAGGGAACTAGCGGGGTCCTACAATGAGCAGTTCTTC. As protein: CASRELAGSYNEQFF.

In its sample, this clonotype was seen many times. The V call is TRBV27, the J call TRBJ1-1, with TRBD1 as a possible D gene (5 bases). Germline lookup yields CDR1 MNHEY and CDR2 SMNVEV (reference sequence). CDR3 length: 14 amino acids. V was trimmed by 3 bases and J by 5 bases, leaving 13 bases between them. The chain's CDR3 is CASSFSQGDTEAFF. CDR3 bases: TGTGCCAGCAGTTTTTCTCAGGGTGATACTGAAGCTTTCTTT.

This clonotype appeared many times. This sequence joins TRBV3-1 and TRBJ2-7; a weak D match, TRBD1 (5 bases). Per the germline V gene, CDR1 is LGHDT and CDR2 is YNNKEL (reference sequence). The CDR3 has 13 amino acids. Trimming stripped 7 bases from V and 7 bases from J, with 17 bases between. CDR3 sequence reads: CASKTVPYREQYV. CDR3 nucleotide sequence: TGTGCCAGCAAGACAGTCCCTTACCGTGAGCAGTACGTC.

The V gene is TRBV5-1, the J gene TRBJ2-5; D could derive from TRBD1 or TRBD2 (6 bases each). This CDR3 has 15 residues. Germline CDR1 and CDR2: SGHRS and YFSETQ. V was cut by 4 bases and J by 1 base, with 14 bases left in between. The CDR3 region is CASSRGGNTQETQYF. The CDR3 DNA follows: TGCGCCAGCAGCAGAGGGGGGAATACCCAAGAGACCCAGTACTTC.

This clonotype was counted between two and nine times. The chain employs TRBV6-1 and TRBJ1-2; D gene ambiguous. This CDR3 has 13 residues. With 4 bases removed from V and 8 bases from J, the gap between germline ends came to 14 bases. From germline, CDR1 is MNHNS and CDR2 SASEGT. CDR3 residues: CASSGITTGGYTF. CDR3 in DNA: TGTGCCAGCAGTGGGATCACAACGGGAGGCTACACCTTC.

This clonotype has more than one count but fewer than ten. The chain combines TRBV12-3 or TRBV12-4 with TRBJ1-4; D gene uncertain. V lost 7 bases, J lost 6 bases, and 12 bases lay in between. This CDR3 spans 13 amino acids. This chain's CDR3 is CASTPSGYEKLFF. Written as DNA, the CDR3 is TGTGCCAGCACCCCTTCGGGGTATGAAAAACTGTTTTTT.